This T cell receptor beta chain emerged from a study of T cells in Graves' hyperthyroidism and ophthalmopathy. Study-wide results and limits: Ophthalmopathy prediction by the model preceded onset by a median about 6 months. From stable hyperthyroidism, ophthalmopathy was set apart by a 13 V-J model. Researchers found most expanded thyroid clonotypes above 0.001 in blood as well.

The germline CDR1 and CDR2 sequences are DFQATT and SNEGSKA (reference sequence). The CDR3 loop spans 15 amino acids. There were TCR beta CDR3 regions amplified from RNA transcripts. First-round RT-PCR with HTBI primers amplified the TCR CDR3 region. Each CDR3 protein gets one entry after TCRdb re-called the multiplex PCR reads with MiXCR. The top ten hold about 43% of the sample, which has 490,000 or so distinct CDR3 sequences, 40% to 55% seen once. As to this clonotype: The antigen is unknown. A junction end diverges from the germline sequence, so it may reflect a read error.

Patients were excluded because of uncontrolled infection, other autoimmune disease, pregnancy or lactation. The sample comprised peripheral blood or thyroid tissue (not recorded which). The receptor was isolated from an adult woman with Graves' disease, either hyperthyroidism or ophthalmopathy (not recorded which). The V call is TRBV20-1, the J call TRBJ2-1; a possible D gene is TRBD2 (6 bases). CDR3 sequence reads: CSARPGGVSYNEQFF. The CDR3, as DNA: TGCAGTGCTAGACCGGGCGGGGTCTCCTATAATGAGCAGTTCTTC.